A selection of T cell receptor beta chains follows, all from one sample in a study of blood T cell repertoires in COVID-19. Libraries were prepared by immunoSEQ multiplex PCR; TCRdb keeps only in-frame clonotypes and omits some of them. The sample holds 470,000 or so clones; 80% to 90% are singletons and the top ten take under 4%. Sequenced material: peripheral blood. All receptors derive from a human donor in a cohort sampled during active COVID-19. Each CDR3 is given with its conserved first and last residue.

v_gene: TRBV5-4; j_gene: TRBJ1-1; CDR3aa: CASSPPGQGMNTEAFF
v_gene: TRBV30; j_gene: TRBJ2-5; CDR3aa: CAWETGTETQYF
v_gene: TRBV9; j_gene: TRBJ2-1; CDR3aa: CASSVGLADLSSYNEQFF
v_gene: TRBV19; j_gene: TRBJ1-1; CDR3aa: CASSIEGGKTEAFF
v_gene: TRBV28; j_gene: TRBJ2-5; CDR3aa: CASSTRLAGGPNQETQYF
v_gene: TRBV2; j_gene: TRBJ2-5; CDR3aa: CASSGLGAGETQYF
v_gene: TRBV3-1/TRBV3-2; j_gene: TRBJ2-2; CDR3aa: CASSQATSGSGDTGELFF
v_gene: TRBV19; j_gene: TRBJ2-1; CDR3aa: CASKGASGPRRWFF
v_gene: TRBV18; j_gene: TRBJ1-2; CDR3aa: CASSLPRDRVNYGYTF
v_gene: TRBV25-1; j_gene: TRBJ2-7; CDR3aa: CASSAGRGYYEQYF
v_gene: TRBV30; j_gene: TRBJ2-3; CDR3aa: CAWSLGAGNTDTQYF
v_gene: TRBV5-1; j_gene: TRBJ1-6; CDR3aa: CASSLDQGSYNSPLHF
v_gene: TRBV7-9; j_gene: TRBJ1-3; CDR3aa: CASSGTGNGNTIYF
v_gene: TRBV4-3; j_gene: TRBJ1-2; CDR3aa: CASSQGGQGSLGYTF
v_gene: TRBV6-5; j_gene: TRBJ1-1; CDR3aa: CASSPQRGGRTEAFF
v_gene: TRBV9; j_gene: TRBJ1-3; CDR3aa: CASTPRSGMENTIYF
v_gene: TRBV7-7; j_gene: TRBJ2-3; CDR3aa: CASSLTHGGSDTQYF
v_gene: TRBV18; j_gene: TRBJ2-7; CDR3aa: CASSKGAGYEQYF
v_gene: TRBV12-3/TRBV12-4; j_gene: TRBJ1-2; CDR3aa: CASTATGTYGYTF
v_gene: TRBV7-3; j_gene: TRBJ2-1; CDR3aa: CASSLTGGRAYNEQFF
v_gene: TRBV19; j_gene: TRBJ1-1; CDR3aa: CASSRQVERTEAFF
v_gene: TRBV7-9; j_gene: TRBJ1-1; CDR3aa: CASSLGGIQNTEAFF
v_gene: TRBV27; j_gene: TRBJ1-1; CDR3aa: CASSHRTGNTEAFF
v_gene: TRBV18; j_gene: TRBJ1-1; CDR3aa: CASSLGPSRTEAFF
v_gene: TRBV5-6; j_gene: TRBJ1-6; CDR3aa: CASSWLTGTNSPLHF
v_gene: TRBV13; j_gene: TRBJ2-7; CDR3aa: CASTSAGGSYEQYF
v_gene: TRBV28; j_gene: TRBJ2-2; CDR3aa: CASNSRGGITGELFF
v_gene: TRBV7-8; j_gene: TRBJ1-4; CDR3aa: CASSLRRGTNEKLFF
v_gene: TRBV3-1/TRBV3-2; j_gene: TRBJ1-3; CDR3aa: CASSQGGGGAGNTIYF
v_gene: TRBV3-1/TRBV3-2; j_gene: TRBJ2-5; CDR3aa: CASSQAGTGTETQYF
v_gene: TRBV29-1; j_gene: TRBJ1-2; CDR3aa: CSVDQQNYGYTF